This T cell receptor beta chain originates from a study of response to subunit inactivated influenza vaccine. Study results and limitations: Few additional T cells are recruited per seasonal influenza vaccination, authors suggested.

This clonotype was recorded a few times. Its antigen is currently unknown. TCRdb re-called the RT-PCR reads through MiXCR, storing one row per CDR3 protein. The repertoire includes over 650,000 distinct CDR3 sequences, about a fifth of them detected once, and 9.5% to 13% sits in the top ten. Germline assignment: CDR1 SGHTA and CDR2 FQGNSA. The CDR3 has 11 amino acids. V was trimmed by 1 base and J by 8 bases, leaving 5 bases between them. The sample consisted of PBMCs from blood, taken 4 to 6 days after vaccination. This TCR was sampled from a man aged 45-65 years who received an inactivated influenza vaccine. This chain joins TRBV7-2 and TRBJ1-2; D is ambiguous. CDR3 in amino acids: CASSLVSGYTF. DNA for the CDR3: TGTGCCAGCAGCTTAGTGTCGGGCTACACCTTC.